This entry lists 8 T cell receptor beta chains sequenced from one sample in a study of cytomegalovirus exposure and HLA in healthy donors. Sequenced by immunoSEQ multiplex PCR; TCRdb stores in-frame clones only, minus some. The sample records 170,000 or so clones, 85% being singletons. The sample taken for sequencing was PBMCs. The source of these receptors is a man aged 18-30 years in good health and CMV-seropositive.

The chain recombines TRBV7-3 with TRBJ1-3; tentative D call: TRBD1 (6 bases). Deletions cut 5 bases from V and 4 bases from J, with 15 bases between. Looked up from germline, CDR1 is SGHTA and CDR2 is FQGTGA. The CDR3 sequence is 15 residues long. This chain's CDR3 is CASSPGGAGGNTIYF. CDR3 in DNA: TGTGCCAGCAGCCCGGGGGGGGCAGGCGGAAACACCATATATTTT.

The chain couples TRBV5-4 to TRBJ1-3; 11 bases line up with TRBD1. V gave up 3 bases and J gave up 5 bases; unmatched junction bases: 4. Germline V lookup: CDR1 SGHNT, CDR2 YYREEE (reference sequence). CDR3 length equals 15 residues. This CDR3 is CASSSGQGARNTIYF. The DNA for the CDR3 is TGTGCCAGCAGCTCCGGACAGGGGGCCAGAAACACCATATATTTT.

The CDR3 protein is CASSLNGGPNTEAFF. In DNA, the CDR3 is TGCGCCAGCAGCTTGAACGGGGGACCGAACACTGAAGCTTTCTTT. This chain uses TRBV5-1 with TRBJ1-1, with D perhaps matching TRBD1 (5 bases). CDR1 and CDR2 (germline): SGHRS, YFSETQ. V was pared by 1 base and J by 1 base, with 11 bases between. The CDR3 runs to 15 residues.

The chain has TRBV9 and TRBJ1-3, with unresolved D. V was trimmed by 0 bases and J by 0 bases, leaving 10 bases between them. The CDR3 has 16 residues. The germline gives CDR1 SGDLS, CDR2 YYNGEE. The CDR3 loop is CASSVVPGISGNTIYF. The CDR3 coding sequence is TGTGCCAGCAGCGTAGTCCCGGGGATCTCTGGAAACACCATATATTTT.

The rearrangement uses TRBV2 and TRBJ2-7, with 8 bases fitting TRBD2. With V trimmed by 5 bases and J by 2 bases, 11 bases remained unmatched. Germline V gene sequence: CDR1 SNHLY, CDR2 FYNNEI. CDR3 length: 16 residues. The CDR3 loop is CASSPWTSLTTYEQYF. In DNA form, the CDR3 reads TGTGCCAGCAGTCCGTGGACTAGCCTAACCACCTACGAGCAGTACTTC.

The chain employs TRBV14 and TRBJ2-5; 7 nucleotides align to TRBD1. Per the germline V gene, CDR1 is SGHDN and CDR2 is FVKESK. Unmatched junction bases numbered 16, after V lost 4 bases and J lost 5 bases. The length of the CDR3 is 17 residues. CDR3 in amino acids: CASSPSLTTGRRETQYF. The DNA of the CDR3 is TGTGCCAGCAGCCCCTCCTTAACGACAGGGCGAAGGGAGACCCAGTACTTC.

The chain joins TRBV5-6 to TRBJ1-5; tentative D call: TRBD1 (5 bases). The CDR3 is made up of 19 amino acids. Germline V gene lookup returns CDR1 SGHDT and CDR2 YYEEEE. V was clipped by 1 base and J by 0 bases, with 20 bases between them. CDR3 nucleotides: TGTGCCAGCAGCTTGTCCCGGGACTTAAACTTCTATAGCAATCAGCCCCAGCATTTT. Translating gives CASSLSRDLNFYSNQPQHF.

J is TRBJ2-3 and V is TRBV5-1; 8 nucleotides match TRBD2. Germline V gene sequence: CDR1 SGHRS, CDR2 YFSETQ. Germline trimming cut 8 bases from V and 6 bases from J; bases unmatched to any gene: 14. The CDR3 extends over 15 amino acids. The CDR3 protein is CASMYSGTYGDTQYF. CDR3 DNA sequence: TGCGCCAGTATGTATAGCGGGACGTACGGGGATACGCAGTATTTT.